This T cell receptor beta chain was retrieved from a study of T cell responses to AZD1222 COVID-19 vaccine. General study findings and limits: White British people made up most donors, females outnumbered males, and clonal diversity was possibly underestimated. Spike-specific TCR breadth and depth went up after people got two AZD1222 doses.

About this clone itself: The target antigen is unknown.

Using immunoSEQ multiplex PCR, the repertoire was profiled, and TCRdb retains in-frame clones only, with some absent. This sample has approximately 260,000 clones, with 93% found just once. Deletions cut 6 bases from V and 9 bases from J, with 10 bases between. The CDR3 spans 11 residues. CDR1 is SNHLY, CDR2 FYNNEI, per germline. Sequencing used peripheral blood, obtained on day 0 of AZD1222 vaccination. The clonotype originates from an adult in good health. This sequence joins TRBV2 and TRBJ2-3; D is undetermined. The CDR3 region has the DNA TGTGCCAGCAGCCCGTACGACACGCAGTATTTT. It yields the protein CASSPYDTQYF.